These 29 T cell receptor beta chains originate from one sample sequenced in a study of blood T cell repertoires in COVID-19. Method: immunoSEQ multiplex PCR; TCRdb's copy keeps in-frame clones and lacks some. The sample carries fewer than 180,000 clones, roughly 84% recorded once. Sequencing was carried out using peripheral blood. These receptors came from a man aged 70-80 years with acute or convalescent COVID-19.

This clone came up once. The J gene is TRBJ1-6, the V gene TRBV27; maybe TRBD1 (5 bases). Trimming stripped 8 bases from V and 4 bases from J, with 12 bases between. Germline V CDR1 and CDR2: MNHEY, SMNVEV (reference sequence). The CDR3 extends over 14 amino acids. Here the CDR3 reads CASGWGVYNSPLHF. Written as DNA, the CDR3 is TGTGCCAGCGGATGGGGGGTATATAATTCACCCCTCCACTTT.

The rearrangement joins TRBV28 to TRBJ2-7, with no clear D. The germline V gene has CDR1 MDHEN and CDR2 SYDVKM. The CDR3 covers 15 residues. V lost 5 bases, J lost 1 base, and 15 bases lay in between. In nucleotides, the CDR3 is TGTGCCAGCAGTCTCCACGGCGGCAGTTCCTACGAGCAGTACTTC. Translated, it gives CASSLHGGSSYEQYF. Complete variable domain (other parts from reference TRBV28 and TRBJ2-7): DVKVTQSSRYLVKRTGEKVFLECVQDMDHENMFWYRQDPGLGLRLIYFSYDVKMKEKGDIPEGYSVSREKKERFSLILESASTNQTSMYLCASSLHGGSSYEQYFGPGTRLTVT.

The V and J genes are TRBV19 and TRBJ2-3; perhaps TRBD1 as D (5 bases). Germline V lookup: CDR1 LNHDA, CDR2 SQIVND (reference sequence). CDR3 length: 15 residues. Trimming left V 4 bases short and J 0 bases short, with 11 bases between. CDR3 residues: CASSTATVSTDTQYF. Here the CDR3 DNA reads TGTGCCAGTAGTACCGCGACAGTGAGCACAGATACGCAGTATTTT.

This CDR3 reads CASSQSSGNTEAFF. The CDR3 nucleotides read TGTGCCAGCAGCCAATCTTCAGGAAACACTGAAGCTTTCTTT. The V and J genes are TRBV3-1 (or the pseudogene TRBV3-2) and TRBJ1-1; unclear D gene. The CDR3 length is 14 residues. The ends were cut back, 2 bases at V and 2 bases at J, with 9 bases in the middle. In germline, CDR1 is LGHDT, CDR2 YNNKEL (reference sequence).

This chain joins TRBV28 and TRBJ1-6, with 8 nucleotides matching TRBD1. Trimming cost V 4 bases and J 5 bases; bases outside gene matches: 7. The CDR3 spans 16 residues. Looked up from germline, CDR1 is MDHEN and CDR2 is SYDVKM. CDR3 DNA sequence: TGTGCCAGCAGTTCTCCCGGGACAGGAGATAATTCACCCCTCCACTTT. Protein: CASSSPGTGDNSPLHF.

The gene calls are TRBV10-1 and TRBJ2-3, with 7 bases fitting TRBD2. The CDR3 loop spans 14 amino acids. The germline V gene has CDR1 WNHNN and CDR2 SYGVQD (reference sequence). Losses at the gene ends were 6 bases for V and 4 bases for J; bases not matched to a gene: 7. The CDR3 region is CASSQGLGPDTQYF. In DNA form, the CDR3 reads TGCGCCAGCAGCCAAGGACTAGGTCCAGATACGCAGTATTTT.

The CDR3 sequence: CASTEQGGSDTQYF. CDR3 in DNA: TGTGCCAGCACGGAACAGGGGGGTTCAGATACGCAGTATTTT. V usage is TRBV2 and J usage is TRBJ2-3; 8 nucleotides agree with TRBD1. V gave up 7 bases and J gave up 4 bases; unmatched junction bases: 7. The germline CDR1 and CDR2 sequences are SNHLY and FYNNEI. The CDR3 length is 14 residues.

The chain employs TRBV19 and TRBJ1-4, with TRBD1 matching 10 bases. V lost 3 bases to trimming and J lost 5 bases; unmatched junction nucleotides: 3. The CDR3 has 15 residues. Looked up from germline, CDR1 is LNHDA and CDR2 is SQIVND (reference sequence). In DNA, the CDR3 is TGTGCCAGTAGTATGAGGACAGGGGGGAATGAAAAACTGTTTTTT. Its translation: CASSMRTGGNEKLFF.

This rearrangement joins TRBV19 to TRBJ1-3, with 7 bases matching TRBD1. V lost 9 bases and J lost 2; bases outside the gene matches: 4. Germline loops: CDR1 LNHDA, CDR2 SQIVND (reference sequence). CDR3 length: 13 residues. The CDR3: CARRRGPGNTIYF. The CDR3 bases are TGTGCCAGGCGGAGGGGGCCTGGAAACACCATATATTTT. The full variable domain, with the rest looked up from reference TRBV19 and TRBJ1-3, is DGGITQSPKYLFRKEGQNVTLSCEQNLNHDAMYWYRQDPGQGLRLIYYSQIVNDFQKGDIAEGYSVSREKKESFPLTVTSAQKNPTAFYLCARRRGPGNTIYFGEGSWLTVV.

The chain is built from TRBV6-2 or TRBV6-3 and TRBJ1-2; 8 bases match TRBD1. CDR3 length equals 15 residues. Germline values: CDR1 MNHEY, CDR2 SVGEGT. J lost 5 bases, V lost 4 bases, and 9 bases had no gene match. The CDR3 DNA is TGTGCCAGCAGTTTCCTCGGACAGGGTCTATATGGCTACACCTTC. Protein: CASSFLGQGLYGYTF.

The rearrangement joins TRBV2 to TRBJ2-3, with a possible D match to TRBD1 (6 bases). CDR1 SNHLY and CDR2 FYNNEI come from the germline V gene. CDR3 length: 15 residues. The V end was cut by 7 bases, the J end by 0 bases, with 14 bases between. The CDR3: CASIQGFSSTDTQYF. CDR3 sequence (DNA): TGTGCCAGCATACAGGGCTTCAGTAGCACAGATACGCAGTATTTT.

The chain carries TRBV12-3 or TRBV12-4 and TRBJ2-5; D is unclear. Trimming cost V 3 bases and J 4 bases, with 6 bases left between them. This CDR3 has 12 amino acids. CDR3 amino acids: CASSFFGETQYF. The CDR3 bases are TGTGCCAGCAGTTTCTTCGGAGAGACCCAGTACTTC.

The chain carries TRBV2 and TRBJ2-5, with a weak D call TRBD2 (6 bases). This CDR3 has 14 residues. The ends were cut back, 8 bases at V and 5 bases at J, with 18 bases in the middle. Germline lookup yields CDR1 SNHLY and CDR2 FYNNEI. CDR3 amino acids: CASRDLGTWETQYF. The CDR3 DNA reads TGTGCCAGCCGGGACCTAGGGACTTGGGAGACCCAGTACTTC.

J is TRBJ1-4 and V is TRBV6-5; D perhaps matches TRBD1 (5 bases). The CDR3 length is 14 residues. The germline gives CDR1 MNHEY, CDR2 SVGAGI. Trimming left V 9 bases short and J 0 bases short, with 11 bases between. Here the CDR3 DNA reads TGTGCCAGTGATAGGGGAACAACTAATGAAAAACTGTTTTTT. Translation: CASDRGTTNEKLFF.

This clone showed up just once. The genes are TRBV24-1 and TRBJ2-3; tentative D call: TRBD2 (6 bases). The CDR3 loop spans 14 amino acids. V shed 4 bases and J shed 9 bases, with 16 bases lying between them. Germline CDR1 KGHDR, CDR2 SFDVKD. The CDR3 DNA follows: TGTGCCACCAGTGACCCCTTGGTCGGGGGAACGCAGTATTTT. Its translation: CATSDPLVGGTQYF.

CDR3 residues: CASSPEAGTGAYYGYTF. The CDR3 nucleotides read TGCGCCAGCAGCCCGGAGGCCGGGACAGGCGCCTACTATGGCTACACCTTC. The chain employs TRBV5-1 and TRBJ1-2; TRBD1 aligns across 8 bases. Germline CDR1 and CDR2: SGHRS and YFSETQ. The CDR3 runs to 17 residues. The J segment lost 3 bases and the V segment lost 4 bases, leaving 14 bases of the junction unmatched.

The CDR3 is CASSEKTSGRSYEQYF. DNA for the CDR3: TGTGCCAGCAGCGAAAAGACTAGCGGGAGATCCTACGAGCAGTACTTC. V and J are TRBV7-8 and TRBJ2-7; TRBD2 matches at 12 bases. Germline loops: CDR1 SGHVS, CDR2 FQNEAQ. J was trimmed by 1 base and V by 5 bases; bases with no gene match: 6. CDR3 size: 16 residues.

The chain combines TRBV11-1 with TRBJ2-5, with TRBD2 identical over 9 bases. The V and J ends lost 5 bases and 5 bases, in that order; junction bases with no gene match: 9. Germline CDR1 is SGHAT and CDR2 is FQDESV (reference sequence). The CDR3 covers 15 residues. This CDR3 is CASSGSGRSGETQYF. The CDR3 region has the DNA TGTGCCAGCAGCGGAAGCGGGAGGAGTGGGGAGACCCAGTACTTC.

This clone was observed a few times. The chain is built from TRBV7-9 and TRBJ2-7; TRBD2 might be the D (5 bases). This CDR3 spans 13 amino acids. CDR1 and CDR2 from the germline V gene are SEHNR and FQNEAQ (reference sequence). Trimming cost V 3 bases and J 6 bases, with 12 bases left between them. The CDR3 protein is CASSLDGGAEQYF. CDR3 in DNA: TGTGCCAGCAGCTTGGACGGAGGCGCCGAGCAGTACTTC.

The chain combines TRBV19 with TRBJ2-5, with D perhaps matching TRBD2 (6 bases). The CDR3 is 14 amino acids. V lost 3 bases, J lost 2 bases, and 10 bases lay in between. CDR1 and CDR2 (germline): LNHDA, SQIVND (reference sequence). CDR3 nucleotide sequence: TGTGCCAGTAGTATCCGAGGGAGGCAAGAGACCCAGTACTTC. It yields the protein CASSIRGRQETQYF.

J is TRBJ2-5 and V is TRBV3-1 (or the pseudogene TRBV3-2); a weak D match, TRBD2 (5 bases). Trimming took off 2 bases at V and 3 bases at J, with 13 bases between the two ends. Germline lookup yields CDR1 LGHDT and CDR2 YNNKEL (reference sequence). This CDR3 region has 15 residues. The CDR3 bases are TGTGCCAGCAGCCAACTAAGCGGACCTAAAGAGACCCAGTACTTC. Residues: CASSQLSGPKETQYF.

This chain connects TRBV3-1 (or the pseudogene TRBV3-2) to TRBJ1-3; 7 bases match TRBD1. The trim removed 4 bases at V and 0 bases at J, leaving 6 bases unmatched. The CDR3 spans 16 residues. Germline V gene lookup returns CDR1 LGHDT and CDR2 YNNKEL (reference sequence). CDR3: CASSPGQPYSGNTIYF. CDR3 DNA sequence: TGTGCCAGCAGCCCGGGACAGCCTTACTCTGGAAACACCATATATTTT.

This chain connects TRBV5-6 to TRBJ2-1; TRBD2 matches 9 bases. The V and J ends lost 3 bases and 3 bases, in that order; junction bases with no gene match: 4. This CDR3 has 15 amino acids. The germline V gene has CDR1 SGHDT and CDR2 YYEEEE. CDR3 in amino acids: CASSWGTSSYNEQFF. As DNA, the CDR3 is TGTGCCAGCAGCTGGGGGACTAGCAGCTACAATGAGCAGTTCTTC.

The chain links TRBV12-3 or TRBV12-4 to TRBJ1-1; D remains unclear. This CDR3 is built from 13 residues. V lost 7 bases and J lost 1, with 10 bases in between. This CDR3 reads CASNPLRNTEAFF. The CDR3 DNA reads as TGTGCCAGCAACCCTCTCAGGAACACTGAAGCTTTCTTT.

The chain joins TRBV4-2 to TRBJ2-3, with TRBD2 matching over 16 bases. After removal of 4 bases from V and 1 base from J, the junction contained 11 bases not matched to a gene. CDR3 length: 20 residues. Looked up from germline, CDR1 is LGHNA and CDR2 is YNFKEQ. CDR3 protein: CASSPSGTSGGVLGTDTQYF. Written as DNA, the CDR3 is TGTGCCAGCAGCCCGTCCGGGACTAGCGGGGGGGTTCTGGGCACAGATACGCAGTATTTT.

The V gene is TRBV5-1, the J gene TRBJ1-3; TRBD1 is a possible D gene (5 bases). V was shortened by 0 bases and J by 3 bases, with 16 bases between the two germline ends. Germline loops: CDR1 SGHRS, CDR2 YFSETQ. The CDR3 length is 17 residues. The CDR3 spells CASSLGQGLWLGNTIYF. The DNA for the CDR3 is TGCGCCAGCAGCTTGGGTCAGGGTCTCTGGCTTGGAAACACCATATATTTT.

The chain employs TRBV10-3 and TRBJ2-2; TRBD1 aligns across 10 bases. J was trimmed by 6 bases and V by 8 bases; bases with no gene match: 6. CDR3 length equals 14 residues. The V gene's germline CDR1 is ENHRY and CDR2 SYGVKD. The CDR3 DNA sequence: TGTGCCATCGGACCGGGACAGGGGTCCGGGGAGCTGTTTTTT. This encodes CAIGPGQGSGELFF.

The chain links TRBV19 to TRBJ2-1; D remains unclear. This CDR3 contains 14 residues. Germline-derived CDR1 and CDR2 are LNHDA and SQIVND (reference sequence). V lost 5 bases to trimming and J lost 6 bases, with 14 bases between them. The CDR3: CASSPLPRSNEQFF. CDR3 bases: TGTGCCAGTAGTCCCCTTCCCAGGTCCAATGAGCAGTTCTTC.

The CDR3, as DNA: TGTGCCAGCAGCCCCCGGACCGGACAGGTCCGGGATGAGCAGTTCTTC. The encoded protein is CASSPRTGQVRDEQFF. J is TRBJ2-1 and V is TRBV3-1 (or the pseudogene TRBV3-2), with 7 bases matching TRBD1. This CDR3 contains 16 residues. V dropped 4 bases and J dropped 8; count of bases not matched to a gene: 14. Germline V lookup: CDR1 LGHDT, CDR2 YNNKEL (reference sequence).